Given below is one T cell receptor beta chain in context. This sample stems from a study of cytomegalovirus exposure and HLA in healthy donors. The CDR3 covers 15 residues. Germline CDR1 is MNHEY and CDR2 is SVGAGI. V was shortened by 5 bases and J by 3 bases, with 14 bases between the two germline ends. The primer mix had 60 Vbeta and 13 Jbeta primers. Data came from immunoSEQ multiplex PCR; TCRdb stores just in-frame clones and leaves some out. Its listing shows tens of thousands of clones. This rearrangement joins TRBV6-5 to TRBJ2-1; TRBD1 is a possible D gene (6 bases). The sample comprised PBMCs. This TCR was recovered from a man in his fifties or sixties in good health and CMV-seropositive. The CDR3 DNA reads TGTGCCAGCAGTGGCCAGGGGAACTTCTACAATGAGCAGTTCTTC. Encoded protein: CASSGQGNFYNEQFF.